The present T cell receptor (beta chain) was sequenced within a study of blood T cell repertoires in COVID-19. Study information: The cDNA or gDNA used as material had been derived from T cells, B-cell-depleted T cells, or PBMCs.

Trimming took off 7 bases at V and 1 base at J, with 14 bases between the two ends. This CDR3 contains 15 residues. Germline assignment: CDR1 LNHDA and CDR2 SQIVND (reference sequence). As originally analysed: Amplification with reference gene primers provided the estimates of nucleated cell counts. Measured with immunoSEQ multiplex PCR; TCRdb has only the in-frame clones, and not every one. For V, J and clone size, that table is used; D and trimming come from the DNA. The sample holds under 250,000 clones; about 80% are singletons and the top ten take 4.4%. This rearrangement joins TRBV19 to TRBJ1-3; tentative D call: TRBD1 (6 bases). Sequenced: peripheral blood. The sequence was collected from a man aged 45-65 years with active or convalescent COVID-19. The CDR3 coding sequence is TGTGCCAGTACCCAAAAAGGGGGATCTGGAAACACCATATATTTT. Translation gives CASTQKGGSGNTIYF. The full variable domain, its missing parts supplied by reference TRBV19 and TRBJ1-3, is DGGITQSPKYLFRKEGQNVTLSCEQNLNHDAMYWYRQDPGQGLRLIYYSQIVNDFQKGDIAEGYSVSREKKESFPLTVTSAQKNPTAFYLCASTQKGGSGNTIYFGEGSWLTVV.